This T cell receptor (beta chain) was obtained from a study of blood T cell repertoires in COVID-19. Turning to the study itself: In each case, the material was cDNA or gDNA derived from T cells, B-cell-depleted T cells, or PBMCs.

Assay used: immunoSEQ multiplex PCR; TCRdb lists only in-frame clones, some missing. The repertoire holds about 200,000 clones, less than 90% seen once, with 2% to 2.5% in the top ten. This CDR3 spans 15 amino acids. After removal of 3 bases from V and 7 bases from J, the junction contained 10 bases not matched to a gene. CDR1 is DFQATT and CDR2 is SNEGSKA in the germline V gene (reference sequence). Sequencing was carried out using peripheral blood. The TCR comes from a woman in her 50s with acute or convalescent COVID-19. This chain joins TRBV20-1 and TRBJ2-3, with TRBD2 matching 10 bases. The CDR3, as DNA: TGCAGTGCTAGTCCCAGCGGGGGGGCCGGAAATACGCAGTATTTT. It encodes CSASPSGGAGNTQYF.